This T cell receptor beta chain was recorded in a study of T cell responses to AZD1222 COVID-19 vaccine. With 0 bases clipped from V and 4 bases from J, the junction kept 0 bases outside the gene matches. The CDR3 runs 14 residues. CDR1 is SGHRS and CDR2 is YFSETQ in the germline V gene. Method: immunoSEQ multiplex PCR; TCRdb's copy keeps in-frame clones and lacks some. The top ten clones hold around 8.6% of a sample with 95,000 to 150,000 clones, 85% to 90% of them seen once. This receptor was taken from an adult in good health. The chain links TRBV5-1 to TRBJ2-7; 11 nucleotides match TRBD2. The specimen was peripheral blood, collected on day 0 of AZD1222 vaccination. The CDR3 DNA sequence: TGCGCCAGCAGCTTGGCTAGCGGGAGGTACGAGCAGTACTTC. Its translation: CASSLASGRYEQYF.